A selection of T cell receptor beta chains follows, all from one sample in a study of T cells expressing NK-cell markers. For each CDR3 protein, TCRdb gives one entry from its re-call of the 5' RACE reads, without DNA. Recorded for this sample: 450,000 to 600,000 distinct CDR3 sequences. Sequenced sample: blood T cells: a sorted CD56 or NKG2C T cell subset, CD4+ or CD8+ T cells, or bulk PBMC T cells (not recorded which). The receptors derive from a young man in good health. The CDR3 runs from the conserved cysteine through the conserved F or W.

J	V	CDR3
TRBJ2-1	TRBV19	CASSTQGGVQFF
TRBJ2-1	TRBV10-3	CAISESVITGNEQFF
TRBJ2-1	TRBV5-6	CASNTLETAYNEQFF
TRBJ2-1	TRBV29-1	CSVGTSGVLSYNEQFF
TRBJ2-2	TRBV15	CAITTGTGRVPGELFF
TRBJ2-3	TRBV5-1	CASRLQWRRTDTQYF
TRBJ2-7	TRBV6-5	CASSYSMAIPEQYF
TRBJ2-1	TRBV20-1	CSASRGPLGEQFF
TRBJ2-2	TRBV25-1	CASSVVVGTGELFF
TRBJ2-5	TRBV20-1	CSARAGLAGETQYF
TRBJ2-1	TRBV11-2	CASSRKSRLGKNEQFF
TRBJ2-5	TRBV2	CASSEWQETQYF
TRBJ2-2	TRBV20-1	CSASRVADLTGELFF
TRBJ2-2	TRBV18	CASSRIDANTGELFF
TRBJ2-3	TRBV4-3	CASSQSGTSESTDTQYF
TRBJ2-1	TRBV12-3/TRBV12-4	CASSWTSGYDEQFF
TRBJ2-5	TRBV28	CASSLGLAGTKETQYF
TRBJ2-5	TRBV7-9	CASSPALREKETQYF
TRBJ1-3	TRBV4-1	CASSQDGAPGNTIYF
TRBJ2-3	TRBV19	CASSSRRTSGTTDTQYF
TRBJ2-3	TRBV6-2/TRBV6-3	CASQDRPDTQYF
TRBJ2-2	TRBV7-8	CASSPERRGRNTGELFF
TRBJ2-1	TRBV29-1	CSVRDRIYNEQFF
TRBJ1-5	TRBV16	CASSPGQGAYQPQHF
TRBJ1-2	TRBV9	CASSEDISSGYTF
TRBJ2-5	TRBV12-3/TRBV12-4	CASSLGQPVHF
TRBJ1-3	TRBV7-2	CASSLSRNTIYF
TRBJ2-7	TRBV12-3/TRBV12-4	CASGDPGEQYF
TRBJ2-2	TRBV29-1	CSGRWAGELFF
TRBJ1-2	TRBV5-1	CASSPTVSGLNYGYTF
TRBJ1-1	TRBV29-1	CSVAGQGPNTEAFF
TRBJ2-1	TRBV10-3	CAITPVSGTEQFF
TRBJ1-2	TRBV25-1	CASSDLWGNYGYTF
TRBJ1-2	TRBV12-3/TRBV12-4	CASSLGFTGGGYTF
TRBJ1-5	TRBV27	CASSPRAGHSNQPQHF
TRBJ2-3	TRBV10-3	CAISESRGTSGITDTQYF
TRBJ2-1	TRBV7-9	CASSLAEQGYRTFF
TRBJ2-1	TRBV5-1	CASSWGDRGAGNEQFF
TRBJ2-3	TRBV29-1	CSVRAGREDTQYF
TRBJ2-5	TRBV7-9	CASTGRPGLAGVRQETQYF
TRBJ2-1	TRBV7-2	CASSLSSGIREQFF
TRBJ1-1	TRBV12-3/TRBV12-4	CASSPGGDEAFF
TRBJ2-1	TRBV6-2/TRBV6-3	CASSIVSSYNEQFF
TRBJ2-7	TRBV27	CASSLSTRLGTGSEQYF
TRBJ1-4	TRBV10-3	CAISDTEGQTNEKLFF
TRBJ1-4	TRBV7-9	CASSLEGQLNEKLFF
TRBJ2-3	TRBV7-2	CASSTWTSLEDTQYF
TRBJ2-3	TRBV12-3/TRBV12-4	CASSLRGPSTDTQYF
TRBJ2-1	TRBV9	CASSVSGTEYNEQFF
TRBJ2-7	TRBV6-5	CASSYWGTGAYEQYF
TRBJ2-1	TRBV6-5	CASSYGTLPGNNEQFF
TRBJ2-7	TRBV21-1	CASSGQGSSYEQYF
TRBJ2-1	TRBV6-5	CASSYRIGGGEQFF
TRBJ2-5	TRBV7-9	CASSLGLMETQYF
TRBJ2-1	TRBV3-1	CASSPSRSRENEQFF
TRBJ2-5	TRBV7-9	CASSAGWDRGRVAQYF
TRBJ2-1	TRBV6-1	CASTPREGAYNEQFF